This TCR beta chain is from a study of shared clonotypes between healthy human individuals. The CDR3 runs to 15 residues. J was trimmed by 3 bases and V by 3 bases; bases with no gene match: 5. Germline loops: CDR1 ENHRY, CDR2 SYGVKD. The assay was immunoSEQ multiplex PCR, and TCRdb's table has in-frame clones only and misses some. In the table there are fewer than 850,000 clones, about three quarters of which are singletons. Recent vaccinations or acute infections were absent in the healthy HIV-negative adult donors. Sequenced input: memory CD4+ T cells sorted from blood. Subset of the sample: CD45RA-negative fraction. The chain uses TRBV10-3 and TRBJ1-1, with 9 nucleotides matching TRBD1. This receptor was obtained from a woman aged 25 to 45 in good health. CDR3 sequence reads: CAISDLGTGYTEAFF. As DNA, the CDR3 is TGTGCCATCAGTGACCTTGGGACAGGGTACACTGAAGCTTTCTTT.